The 32 T cell receptor beta chains in this list originate from one sample, sequenced in a study of regulatory T cells in long-lasting Graves disease. Time point specified: persistent/refractory GD, antithyroid drugs over 5 years with positive TRAb. Construction of the TCR library relied on RNA isolated from PBMCs. CDR3-region Arm-PCR and iRepertoire HTBI primers produced the TCR beta libraries. TCRdb recomputed calls from the multiplex PCR reads with MiXCR, one row per CDR3 protein. Among a few hundred thousand distinct CDR3 sequences listed, 20% to 25% were seen once. Sequenced material: peripheral blood mononuclear cells (PBMCs), taken when the disease was refractory, from a patient treated with antithyroid drugs. The receptors here all came from a woman aged 40-49 years with Graves disease.

The rearrangement links TRBV5-1 to TRBJ2-5; 8 bases agree with TRBD1. The CDR3 consists of 15 residues. In germline, CDR1 is SGHRS, CDR2 YFSETQ. The trim removed 4 bases at V and 5 bases at J, leaving 10 bases unmatched. The CDR3 loop is CASSVWTGTRETQYF. In DNA, the CDR3 is TGCGCCAGCAGCGTGTGGACAGGGACGAGGGAGACCCAGTACTTC.

This clonotype was counted many times. V is TRBV7-8 and J is TRBJ2-4, with D hard to call. The germline V gene encodes CDR1 SGHVS and CDR2 FQNEAQ. The CDR3 runs to 14 residues. V was clipped by 5 bases and J by 0 bases, with 8 bases between them. CDR3 sequence (DNA): TGTGCCAGCAGCACACATGAAGCCAAAAACATTCAGTACTTC. It is translated as CASSTHEAKNIQYF.

The chain recombines TRBV7-9 with TRBJ2-7; perhaps TRBD1 as D (5 bases). This CDR3 is 15 amino acids long. Deletions cut 7 bases from V and 3 bases from J, with 19 bases between. CDR1 and CDR2 (germline): SEHNR, FQNEAQ (reference sequence). CDR3 loop: CASTQGATAYYEQYF. The CDR3 nucleotides read TGTGCCAGCACCCAGGGTGCTACAGCCTACTACGAGCAGTACTTC.

The sample holds many counts of this clonotype. The rearrangement links TRBV20-1 to TRBJ1-2; 7 positions agree with TRBD1. The CDR3 extends over 14 amino acids. Germline V gene data show CDR1 as DFQATT and CDR2 as SNEGSKA (reference sequence). J lost 4 bases, V lost 3 bases, and 8 bases had no gene match. CDR3: CSASQTGTLYGYTF. CDR3 nucleotides: TGCAGTGCTAGTCAGACAGGGACACTCTATGGCTACACCTTC.

This clonotype was seen repeatedly, ten times or more. The V and J genes are TRBV20-1 and TRBJ2-7; 9 bases fit TRBD2. CDR3 size: 14 residues. V shed 1 base and J 1 base; nucleotides not matched to a gene: 2. The germline V gene has CDR1 DFQATT and CDR2 SNEGSKA (reference sequence). The CDR3 sequence is CSARGLAASYEQYF. CDR3 in DNA: TGCAGTGCTAGAGGACTAGCGGCATCCTACGAGCAGTACTTC.

The chain carries TRBV4-1 and TRBJ2-7; possible D gene TRBD1, 6 bases. V was pared by 9 bases and J by 0 bases, with 18 bases between. The CDR3 runs to 15 residues. Germline-derived CDR1 and CDR2 are MGHRA and YSYEKL. CDR3 loop: CASAVMTGNSYEQYF. In nucleotides, the CDR3 is TGCGCCAGTGCCGTTATGACAGGAAACTCCTACGAGCAGTACTTC.

This clonotype was found once. The chain joins TRBV11-2 to TRBJ2-5; possibly TRBD2 for D (6 bases). The V end lost 4 bases, the J end lost 4 bases, and 13 bases lay between the germline ends. This CDR3 comprises 14 residues. CDR1 and CDR2 from the germline V gene are SGHAT and FQNNGV. This CDR3 reads CASSCTGVPETQYF. CDR3 DNA sequence: TGTGCCAGCAGCTGCACGGGGGTCCCAGAGACCCAGTACTTC.

To note about this clonotype: A read error may be the cause here, since a much bigger clone is one base away. The V and J genes are TRBV10-3 and TRBJ1-4, with D uncertain. The CDR3 sequence is 12 residues long. CDR1 and CDR2 from the germline V gene are ENHRY and SYGVKD. CDR3 sequence reads: CTTSLTEEKLFF. The CDR3 DNA reads TGTACCACTAGCCTGACTGAGGAAAAACTGTTTTTT.

Ten or more counts support this clonotype. The genes are TRBV12-3 or TRBV12-4 and TRBJ2-7; D is uncertain. V lost 5 bases, J lost 7 bases, and 18 bases lay in between. The CDR3 covers 14 residues. Here the CDR3 reads CASSTRPPFEEQYF. As DNA, the CDR3 is TGTGCCAGCAGTACGAGGCCCCCTTTTGAAGAGCAGTACTTC.

The chain couples TRBV15 to TRBJ2-5, with TRBD1 matching 7 bases. The CDR3 totals 17 residues. Trimming cost V 2 bases and J 9 bases; bases outside gene matches: 18. In germline, CDR1 is LNHNV, CDR2 YYDKDF (reference sequence). CDR3 DNA sequence: TGTGCCACCAGCAGACCTACCGGGACAGTAGTCACGGGGTCCCAGTACTTC. Amino acid sequence: CATSRPTGTVVTGSQYF.

The V and J genes are TRBV19 and TRBJ1-1; 7 bases line up with TRBD1. The ends lost 9 bases at V and 0 bases at J; junction bases unmatched: 4. The CDR3 is 13 amino acids. Germline loops: CDR1 LNHDA, CDR2 SQIVND (reference sequence). DNA of the CDR3: TGTGCCAGCGTGGGACAGTTGAACACTGAAGCTTTCTTT. This sequence encodes CASVGQLNTEAFF.

This clonotype was recorded a few times. The CDR3 nucleotides read TGTGCCAGCAGTTTCACAGGGGCCGATCAGCCCCAGCATTTT. This gives the protein CASSFTGADQPQHF. The chain carries TRBV27 and TRBJ1-5; TRBD1 agrees at 7 bases. J gave up 5 bases and V 3 bases, and 4 bases lay outside the gene matches. The CDR3 contains 14 residues. Germline assignment: CDR1 MNHEY and CDR2 SMNVEV (reference sequence).

The genes are TRBV5-5 and TRBJ1-5; D remains ambiguous. Trimming removed 0 bases at V and 1 base at J, with 8 bases between. The CDR3 covers 15 residues. Germline CDR1 reads SGHKS; CDR2 reads YYEKEE (reference sequence). CDR3: CASSLAPGSNQPQHF. DNA of the CDR3: TGTGCCAGCAGCTTGGCCCCGGGGAGCAATCAGCCCCAGCATTTT.

This clonotype was detected many times. The V gene is TRBV7-9, the J gene TRBJ1-2; a possible D gene is TRBD1 (6 bases). Germline V gives CDR1 SEHNR, CDR2 FQNEAQ (reference sequence). V gave up 4 bases and J gave up 4 bases, with 13 bases separating them. The CDR3 is 14 amino acids. CDR3 coding DNA: TGTGCCAGCAGCTCTCACAGGGACGGCTATGGCTACACCTTC. It translates to CASSSHRDGYGYTF. The entire variable domain, with the rest obtained from reference TRBV7-9 and TRBJ1-2, is as follows: DTGVSQNPRHKITKRGQNVTFRCDPISEHNRLYWYRQTLGQGPEFLTYFQNEAQLEKSRLLSDRFSAERPKGSFSTLEIQRTEQGDSAMYLCASSSHRDGYGYTFGSGTRLTVV.

This clonotype was counted at least ten times. The CDR3 reads CASSSSGGIKNIQYF. The DNA of the CDR3 is TGTGCCAGCAGTTCTAGCGGGGGAATAAAAAACATTCAGTACTTC. The gene calls are TRBV2 and TRBJ2-4, with 10 bases lining up with TRBD2. CDR1 is SNHLY, CDR2 FYNNEI, per germline. The length of the CDR3 is 15 residues. V was pared by 5 bases and J by 4 bases, with 5 bases of the junction left unmatched.

The table lists this clonotype with a few counts. The chain is built from TRBV2 and TRBJ2-3; TRBD2 is a possible D gene (6 bases). The V end was cut by 2 bases, the J end by 2 bases, with 11 bases between. CDR1 and CDR2 from the germline V gene are SNHLY and FYNNEI. The CDR3 totals 15 residues. The CDR3 coding sequence is TGTGCCAGCAGTGAACTCCTAGCGCTCACAGATACGCAGTATTTT. It codes for CASSELLALTDTQYF. The whole variable domain, remainder taken from reference TRBV2 and TRBJ2-3, is EPEVTQTPSHQVTQMGQEVILRCVPISNHLYFYWYRQILGQKVEFLVSFYNNEISEKSEIFDDQFSVERPDGSNFTLKIRSTKLEDSAMYFCASSELLALTDTQYFGPGTRLTVL.

V is TRBV6-2 or TRBV6-3 and J is TRBJ2-1, with 11 bases that match TRBD2. The ends lost 5 bases at V and 7 bases at J; junction bases unmatched: 7. This CDR3 has 15 amino acids. The germline gives CDR1 MNHEY, CDR2 SVGEGT. This chain's CDR3 is CASSELAGVGNEQFF. In DNA form, the CDR3 reads TGTGCCAGCAGTGAACTAGCGGGAGTAGGTAATGAGCAGTTCTTC.

Ten or more counts support this clonotype. This sequence joins TRBV6-9 and TRBJ1-1; 7 bases are a match to TRBD1. The CDR3 has 13 residues. Germline CDR1 and CDR2: MNHGY and SVAAGI. V shed 3 bases and J 5 bases; nucleotides not matched to a gene: 3. The DNA for the CDR3 is TGTGCCAGCAGTTACACGGACAGGACTGAAGCTTTCTTT. Amino acids: CASSYTDRTEAFF.

Points on this clonotype: Given the absence of the conserved phenylalanine or tryptophan at the CDR3 end, a read error is likely. V and J are TRBV7-9 and TRBJ2-5; the D gene is possibly TRBD1 (6 bases). Germline CDR1 and CDR2: SEHNR and FQNEAQ (reference sequence). V lost 5 bases, J lost 3 bases, and 10 bases lay in between. The CDR3 length is 13 residues. CDR3 in DNA: TGTGCCAGCAGCCCCCGGACAGAAGAGACCCAGTACCTC. Protein product: CASSPRTEETQYL.

This clonotype was picked up many times. The chain is built from TRBV25-1 and TRBJ2-5, with TRBD2 matching over 8 bases. This CDR3 has 19 amino acids. V was pared by 6 bases and J by 2 bases, with 20 bases of the junction left unmatched. In germline, CDR1 is MGHDK, CDR2 SYGVNS. For the CDR3, the DNA is TGTGCCAGCAGCCCAGGGCTAGGGCTAGCGGGTACAATACAAGAGACCCAGTACTTC. As protein: CASSPGLGLAGTIQETQYF.

This chain uses TRBV2 with TRBJ2-3; 9 positions agree with TRBD2. J was trimmed by 1 base and V by 8 bases; bases with no gene match: 10. This CDR3 is 16 amino acids long. The V gene's germline CDR1 is SNHLY and CDR2 FYNNEI. CDR3 bases: TGTGCCAGCCAGGCCGGTGCGGGAGGGGGCACAGATACGCAGTATTTT. Translating it yields CASQAGAGGGTDTQYF.

The chain has TRBV11-2 and TRBJ2-1, with D possibly matching TRBD2 (6 bases). CDR1 is SGHAT, CDR2 FQNNGV, per germline. With 5 bases removed from V and 5 bases from J, the gap between germline ends came to 13 bases. The CDR3 contains 14 residues. The CDR3 DNA reads as TGTGCCAGCAGCCGCCGGGACTTACACAATGAGCAGTTCTTC. It encodes CASSRRDLHNEQFF.

This clonotype showed up many times. The rearrangement links TRBV6-1 to TRBJ1-2; 8 nucleotides align to TRBD1. V was pared by 4 bases and J by 4 bases, with 5 bases of the junction left unmatched. CDR3 size: 14 residues. Germline CDR1 reads MNHNS; CDR2 reads SASEGT. In DNA form, the CDR3 reads TGTGCCAGCAGTGTGACAGGGGTGGGCTATGGCTACACCTTC. Protein product: CASSVTGVGYGYTF.

The count of this clonotype is one. V gene TRBV20-1 combines with J gene TRBJ2-2; unclear D gene. V lost 4 bases and J lost 0, with 9 bases in between. In germline, CDR1 is DFQATT, CDR2 SNEGSKA (reference sequence). The CDR3 is made up of 14 amino acids. The CDR3 region is CSAKGQSNTGELFF. Here the CDR3 DNA reads TGCAGTGCTAAAGGGCAGTCGAACACCGGGGAGCTGTTTTTT.

This clonotype came up many times. This chain connects TRBV2 to TRBJ1-2; 9 nucleotides line up with TRBD1. This CDR3 region has 14 residues. V lost 4 bases and J lost 4; bases outside the gene matches: 4. Germline V gene lookup returns CDR1 SNHLY and CDR2 FYNNEI. In DNA form, the CDR3 reads TGTGCCAGCAGTGTTTGGGACAGGGTCTATGGCTACACCTTC. As protein: CASSVWDRVYGYTF.

This clonotype was picked up many times. The chain is built from TRBV29-1 and TRBJ2-5; D possibly corresponds to TRBD1 (5 bases). CDR3 length: 11 residues. The V end was cut by 3 bases, the J end by 3 bases, with 5 bases between. Germline V gives CDR1 SQVTM, CDR2 ANQGSEA. The CDR3 loop is CSVDREETQYF. In DNA, the CDR3 is TGCAGCGTTGACAGGGAAGAGACCCAGTACTTC. Looking up the rest from reference TRBV29-1 and TRBJ2-5 gives the full variable domain: SAVISQKPSRDICQRGTSLTIQCQVDSQVTMMFWYRQQPGQSLTLIATANQGSEATYESGFVIDKFPISRPNLTFSTLTVSNMSPEDSSIYLCSVDREETQYFGPGTRLLVL.

The J gene is TRBJ2-3, the V gene TRBV11-2; 9 nucleotides line up with TRBD2. The CDR3 consists of 15 residues. Trimming cost V 7 bases and J 5 bases; bases outside gene matches: 10. Germline V gives CDR1 SGHAT, CDR2 FQNNGV. The CDR3: CASTDLAGYGDTQYF. DNA for the CDR3: TGTGCCAGCACTGACCTAGCGGGATATGGAGATACGCAGTATTTT.

CDR3 residues: CASSQGQGAVTGELFF. The CDR3, as DNA: TGTGCCAGCAGCCAAGGACAGGGGGCAGTGACCGGGGAGCTGTTTTTT. V gene TRBV14 combines with J gene TRBJ2-2; TRBD1 matches at 10 bases. This CDR3 comprises 16 residues. The trim removed 1 base at V and 5 bases at J, leaving 4 bases unmatched. CDR1 and CDR2 (germline): SGHDN, FVKESK.

This clonotype was recorded many times. The J gene is TRBJ2-7, the V gene TRBV2, with D uncertain. V lost 8 bases, J lost 2 bases, and 16 bases lay in between. Germline V lookup: CDR1 SNHLY, CDR2 FYNNEI. The CDR3 is 14 residues long. The CDR3 protein is CASSNLAGAYEQYF. The CDR3 DNA sequence: TGTGCCAGCTCCAACCTGGCAGGAGCCTACGAGCAGTACTTC.

This clonotype was seen many times. The chain carries TRBV28 and TRBJ2-7; 9 nucleotides align to TRBD1. The trim removed 2 bases at V and 6 bases at J, leaving 11 bases unmatched. CDR1 and CDR2 (germline): MDHEN, SYDVKM. The CDR3 runs to 16 residues. CDR3 loop: CASSLKLQGAKSEQYF. CDR3 DNA sequence: TGTGCCAGCAGTTTAAAACTACAGGGGGCGAAATCCGAGCAGTACTTC.

This clonotype has just a few counts. The chain uses TRBV5-5 and TRBJ1-6; TRBD1 is a possible D gene (5 bases). This CDR3 is built from 15 residues. Germline V gives CDR1 SGHKS, CDR2 YYEKEE (reference sequence). The germline V and J ends were trimmed by 4 bases and 8 bases, with 16 bases remaining between them. As DNA, the CDR3 is TGTGCCAGCAGCCCGACGGTAGGGGATCATTCACCCCTCCACTTT. This encodes CASSPTVGDHSPLHF.

This clonotype was picked up many times. V usage is TRBV12-3 or TRBV12-4 and J usage is TRBJ1-1; D gene unclear. Trimming took 3 bases from V and 4 from J, leaving 12 bases between them. This CDR3 comprises 14 residues. The CDR3 coding sequence is TGTGCCAGCAGTTTGGGCGTCAAGGGCACTGAAGCTTTCTTT. It codes for CASSLGVKGTEAFF.